This section outlines one T cell receptor beta chain sequence together with its context. Its antigen is undetermined. Here immunoSEQ multiplex PCR was the method, and the copy in TCRdb shows in-frame clones only, minus some. Found here are some 40,000 clones, around 81% of them singletons; the top ten hold about 5.5%. The sample comes from a study of a mutant IDH1 vaccine in newly diagnosed glioma. Time point described: week 23, last vaccination. All doses held 300 ug of mutant IDH1 20-mer peptide, with topical imiquimod. The J segment lost 2 bases and the V segment lost 2 bases, leaving 4 bases of the junction unmatched. This CDR3 is built from 15 residues. CDR1 is MRHNA and CDR2 is SNTAGT in the germline V gene.

The sequencing here drew on PBMCs, taken from a glioma patient whose treatment included an IDH1 peptide vaccine. The TCR comes from a man aged 40-50 years with glioma. The chain is built from TRBV6-4 and TRBJ2-3; 7 bases agree with TRBD2. The CDR3 spells CASSDHQRDTDTQYF. In DNA, the CDR3 is TGTGCCAGCAGTGACCACCAGCGGGACACAGATACGCAGTATTTT.